This is a list of T cell receptor beta chains from one sample in a study of shared clonotypes between healthy human individuals. Sequencing used immunoSEQ multiplex PCR; TCRdb keeps in-frame clones, though not all of them. Of 950,000 to 1,100,000 clones listed, roughly 80% were seen once; the top ten hold roughly 1.4%. The sample was memory CD4+ T cells sorted from blood. These receptors came from a man younger than 35 in good health. Each CDR3 is given with its conserved first and last residue. The D gene is left open where the match is weak. Some rows mark clone size as missing; the rest say once, few, many or name a class of expanded clone.

TRBJ2-5 . TRBV10-1 TRBD2 CASSSTSGGIETQYF TGCGCCAGCAGTTCGACTAGCGGGGGGATTGAGACCCAGTACTTC
TRBJ2-7 . TRBV2 TRBD2 CASRGLAGGGEQYF TGTGCCAGCAGGGGACTAGCGGGAGGGGGCGAGCAGTACTTC
TRBJ2-3 . TRBV11-2 . CASSSQSWYSTDTQYF TGTGCCAGCAGCTCACAAAGTTGGTATAGCACAGATACGCAGTATTTT
TRBJ1-2 . TRBV5-1 TRBD1 CASSLGGRGRNGYTF TGCGCCAGCAGCTTGGGAGGCAGGGGGCGGAATGGCTACACCTTC
TRBJ1-2 . TRBV18 . CASSREGSGYGYTF TGTGCCAGCTCACGGGAGGGGAGCGGCTATGGCTACACCTTC
TRBJ1-1 few TRBV19 . CASSAGRVTEAFF TGTGCCAGTAGCGCAGGGAGAGTCACTGAAGCTTTCTTT
TRBJ2-1 . TRBV7-9 . CASIQTGTNEQFF TGTGCCAGCATCCAGACCGGGACCAACGAGCAGTTCTTC
TRBJ1-6 . TRBV7-9 . CASSLARESPLHF TGTGCCAGCAGCTTAGCGCGGGAATCACCCCTCCACTTT
TRBJ1-6 . TRBV5-1 . CASSSEGSYNSPLHF TGCGCCAGCAGCTCCGAGGGCTCCTATAATTCACCCCTCCACTTT
TRBJ1-5 . TRBV30 . CAWSVDADQPQHF TGTGCCTGGAGTGTGGATGCCGATCAGCCCCAGCATTTT
TRBJ1-1 few TRBV4-1 TRBD1 CASSQDRVIAGAFF TGCGCCAGCAGCCAGGACAGGGTAATTGCTGGGGCTTTCTTT
TRBJ1-1 . TRBV28 . CASSLAWGAQNTEAFF TGTGCCAGCAGTTTAGCCTGGGGGGCCCAAAACACTGAAGCTTTCTTT
TRBJ2-5 . TRBV30 . CAQRKAATETQYF TGTGCCCAGCGAAAGGCCGCGACTGAGACCCAGTACTTC
TRBJ2-7 . TRBV25-1 . CASGNYEQYF TGTGCCAGCGGGAACTACGAGCAGTACTTC
TRBJ1-4 . TRBV4-3 . CASSQDGGGIATNEKLFF TGCGCCAGCAGCCAAGATGGGGGCGGGATCGCAACTAATGAAAAACTGTTTTTT
TRBJ2-7 . TRBV30 . CAWSVSAFEQYF TGTGCCTGGAGTGTAAGCGCTTTCGAGCAGTACTTC
TRBJ1-5 few TRBV9 . CASSVDIGANQPQHF TGTGCCAGCAGCGTAGATATAGGGGCCAATCAGCCCCAGCATTTT
TRBJ1-1 few TRBV10-3 . CAISAGGTEAFF TGTGCCATCAGTGCTGGTGGGACTGAAGCTTTCTTT